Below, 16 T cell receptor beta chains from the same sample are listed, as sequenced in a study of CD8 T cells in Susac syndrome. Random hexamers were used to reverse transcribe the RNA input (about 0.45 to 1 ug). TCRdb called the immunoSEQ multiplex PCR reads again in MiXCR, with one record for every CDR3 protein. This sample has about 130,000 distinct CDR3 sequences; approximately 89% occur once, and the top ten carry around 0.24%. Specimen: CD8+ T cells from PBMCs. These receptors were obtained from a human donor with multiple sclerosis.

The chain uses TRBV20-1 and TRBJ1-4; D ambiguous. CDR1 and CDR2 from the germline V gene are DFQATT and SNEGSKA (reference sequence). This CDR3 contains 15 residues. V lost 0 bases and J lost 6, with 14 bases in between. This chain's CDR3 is CSARDMGRGDEKLFF. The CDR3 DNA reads TGCAGTGCTAGAGATATGGGTCGTGGCGATGAAAAACTGTTTTTT.

The CDR3, as DNA: TGTGCCAGCGGGTGGGTACTCAATCAGCCCCAGCATTTT. Protein product: CASGWVLNQPQHF. The chain employs TRBV28 and TRBJ1-5; no definite D call. This CDR3 is built from 13 residues. Trimming left V 8 bases short and J 3 bases short, with 11 bases between. The V gene's germline CDR1 is MDHEN and CDR2 SYDVKM.

CDR3 region: CSARDLMGVDRYEQYF. DNA of the CDR3: TGCAGTGCTAGAGATCTTATGGGGGTCGATAGGTACGAGCAGTACTTC. J is TRBJ2-7 and V is TRBV20-1; D may be TRBD1 or TRBD2 (5 bases each). Germline values: CDR1 DFQATT, CDR2 SNEGSKA (reference sequence). Trimming left V 0 bases short and J 4 bases short, with 19 bases between. The length of the CDR3 is 16 residues.

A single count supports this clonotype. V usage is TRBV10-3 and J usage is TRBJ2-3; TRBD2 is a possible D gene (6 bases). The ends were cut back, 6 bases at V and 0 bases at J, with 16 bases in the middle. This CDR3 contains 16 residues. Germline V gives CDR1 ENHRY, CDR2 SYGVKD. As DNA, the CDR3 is TGTGCCATCAGCGGACTAACGGAAGATAGCACAGATACGCAGTATTTT. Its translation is CAISGLTEDSTDTQYF.

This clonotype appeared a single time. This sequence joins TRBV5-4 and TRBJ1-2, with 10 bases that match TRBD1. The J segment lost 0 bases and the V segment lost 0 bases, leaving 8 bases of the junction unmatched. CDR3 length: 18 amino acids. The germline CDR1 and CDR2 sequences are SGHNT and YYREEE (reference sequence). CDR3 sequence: CASSLVDRGRSANYGYTF. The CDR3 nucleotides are TGTGCCAGCAGCTTGGTTGACAGGGGGCGCTCGGCTAACTATGGCTACACCTTC. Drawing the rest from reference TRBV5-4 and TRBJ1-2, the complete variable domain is ETGVTQSPTHLIKTRGQQVTLRCSSQSGHNTVSWYQQALGQGPQFIFQYYREEENGRGNFPPRFSGLQFPNYSSELNVNALELDDSALYLCASSLVDRGRSANYGYTFGSGTRLTVV.

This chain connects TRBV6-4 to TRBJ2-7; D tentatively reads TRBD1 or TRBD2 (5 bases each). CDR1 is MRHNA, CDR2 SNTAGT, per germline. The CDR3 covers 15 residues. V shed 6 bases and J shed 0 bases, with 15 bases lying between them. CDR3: CASSIRDGLSYEQYF. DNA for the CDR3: TGTGCCAGCAGCATCCGGGACGGACTCTCCTACGAGCAGTACTTC.

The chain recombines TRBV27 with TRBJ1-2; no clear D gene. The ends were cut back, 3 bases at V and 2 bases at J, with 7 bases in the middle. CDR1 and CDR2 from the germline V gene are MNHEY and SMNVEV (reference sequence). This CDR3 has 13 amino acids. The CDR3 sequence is CASSFEWNYGYTF. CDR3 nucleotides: TGTGCCAGCAGTTTCGAATGGAACTATGGCTACACCTTC.

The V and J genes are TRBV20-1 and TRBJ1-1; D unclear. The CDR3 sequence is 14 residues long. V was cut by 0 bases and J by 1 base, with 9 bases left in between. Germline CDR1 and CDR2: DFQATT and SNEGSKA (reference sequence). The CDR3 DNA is TGCAGTGCTAGAGATCGTGCGGGGAACACTGAAGCTTTCTTT. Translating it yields CSARDRAGNTEAFF.

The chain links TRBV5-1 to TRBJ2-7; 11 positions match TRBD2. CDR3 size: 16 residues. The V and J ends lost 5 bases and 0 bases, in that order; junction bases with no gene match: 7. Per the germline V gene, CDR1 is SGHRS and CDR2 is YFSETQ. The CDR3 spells CASSTGLAVTSYEQYF. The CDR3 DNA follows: TGCGCCAGCAGTACGGGACTAGCGGTAACCTCCTACGAGCAGTACTTC.

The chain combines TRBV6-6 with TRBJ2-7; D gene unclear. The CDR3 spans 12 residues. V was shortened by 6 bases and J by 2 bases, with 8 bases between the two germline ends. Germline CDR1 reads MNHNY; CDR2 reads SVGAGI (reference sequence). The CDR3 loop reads CASSSSPYEQYF. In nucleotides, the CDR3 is TGTGCCAGCAGCTCCTCCCCCTACGAGCAGTACTTC.

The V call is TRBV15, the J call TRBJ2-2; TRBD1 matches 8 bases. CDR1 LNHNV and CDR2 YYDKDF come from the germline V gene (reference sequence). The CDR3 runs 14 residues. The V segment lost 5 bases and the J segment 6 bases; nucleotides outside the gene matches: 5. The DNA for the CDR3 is TGTGCCACCAGCCCCGACAGGGGATCCGGGGAGCTGTTTTTT. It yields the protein CATSPDRGSGELFF.

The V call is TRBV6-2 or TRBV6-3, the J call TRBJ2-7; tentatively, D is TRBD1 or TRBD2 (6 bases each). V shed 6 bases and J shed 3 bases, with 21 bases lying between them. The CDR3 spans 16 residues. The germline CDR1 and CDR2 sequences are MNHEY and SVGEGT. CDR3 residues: CASSLRGAGQNYEQYF. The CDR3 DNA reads TGTGCCAGCAGCCTCAGGGGAGCGGGTCAGAACTACGAGCAGTACTTC.

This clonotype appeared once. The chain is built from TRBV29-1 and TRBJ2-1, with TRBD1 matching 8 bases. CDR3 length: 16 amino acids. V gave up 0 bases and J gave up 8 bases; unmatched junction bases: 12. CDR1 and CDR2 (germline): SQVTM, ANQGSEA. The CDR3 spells CSVEEGWQGAIDEQFF. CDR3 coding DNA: TGCAGCGTTGAAGAGGGGTGGCAGGGGGCGATCGATGAGCAGTTCTTC.

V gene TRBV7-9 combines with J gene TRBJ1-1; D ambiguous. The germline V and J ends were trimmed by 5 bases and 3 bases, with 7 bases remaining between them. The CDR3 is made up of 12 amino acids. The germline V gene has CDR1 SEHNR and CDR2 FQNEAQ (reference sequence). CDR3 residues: CASSGHDTEAFF. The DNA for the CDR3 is TGTGCCAGCAGCGGCCATGACACTGAAGCTTTCTTT.

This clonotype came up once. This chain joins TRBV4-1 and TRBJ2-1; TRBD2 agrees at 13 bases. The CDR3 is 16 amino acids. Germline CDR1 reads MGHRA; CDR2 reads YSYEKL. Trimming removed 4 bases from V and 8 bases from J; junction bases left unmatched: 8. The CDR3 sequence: CASSRAGTSGVDEQFF. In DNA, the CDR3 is TGCGCCAGCAGCCGTGCCGGGACTAGCGGGGTGGATGAGCAGTTCTTC.

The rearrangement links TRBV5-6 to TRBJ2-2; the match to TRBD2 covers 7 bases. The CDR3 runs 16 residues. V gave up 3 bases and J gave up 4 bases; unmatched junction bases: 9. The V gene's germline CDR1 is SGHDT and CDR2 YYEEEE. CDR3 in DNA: TGTGCCAGCAGCTGGGGGGGGAGTGTCGGCACCGGGGAGCTGTTTTTT. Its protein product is CASSWGGSVGTGELFF.